These 6 T cell receptor beta chains share one sample of origin, sequenced in a study of cytomegalovirus exposure and HLA in healthy donors. PCR was performed using 60 Vbeta and 13 Jbeta primers. Produced via immunoSEQ multiplex PCR; TCRdb's table is partial and in-frame only. The repertoire holds about 95,000 clones, roughly four fifths seen once, with roughly 3.4% in the top ten. Specimen: PBMCs. The receptors originated from a man under 40 in good health and CMV-seropositive.

This clone occurred a few times. The gene calls are TRBV19 and TRBJ2-2; D is unclear. The CDR3 contains 15 residues. Looked up from germline, CDR1 is LNHDA and CDR2 is SQIVND (reference sequence). Trimming removed 7 bases at V and 5 bases at J, with 17 bases between. CDR3 sequence (DNA): TGTGCCAGTAAGCCGGGTATGGAGACGACCGGGGAGCTGTTTTTT. It codes for CASKPGMETTGELFF. Full variable domain (remainder filled in from reference TRBV19 and TRBJ2-2): DGGITQSPKYLFRKEGQNVTLSCEQNLNHDAMYWYRQDPGQGLRLIYYSQIVNDFQKGDIAEGYSVSREKKESFPLTVTSAQKNPTAFYLCASKPGMETTGELFFGEGSRLTVL.

The V and J genes are TRBV7-2 and TRBJ2-5, with TRBD2 identical over 13 bases. In germline, CDR1 is SGHTA, CDR2 FQGNSA. Trimming at V came to 0 bases and at J to 5 bases, leaving 3 bases not matched to a gene. The CDR3 contains 16 residues. The CDR3 nucleotides read TGTGCCAGCAGCTTAGCTGGACTAGCGGGAGTTGAGACCCAGTACTTC. It translates to CASSLAGLAGVETQYF.

This clone was recorded a few times. The chain joins TRBV10-3 to TRBJ2-1; D perhaps matches TRBD1 (6 bases). Germline CDR1 reads ENHRY; CDR2 reads SYGVKD. This CDR3 has 16 amino acids. Trimming left V 3 bases short and J 4 bases short, with 16 bases between. In DNA, the CDR3 is TGTGCCATCAGTGACGTCGGACAGATAATATACAATGAGCAGTTCTTC. It encodes CAISDVGQIIYNEQFF.

The chain employs TRBV18 and TRBJ1-5; TRBD1 matches at 9 bases. Germline V gene data show CDR1 as KGHSH and CDR2 as LQKENI. The junction had 1 base not matched to a gene; V was cut back by 6 bases and J by 4 bases. CDR3 length equals 13 residues. The CDR3: CASSGTGNQPQHF. The CDR3 DNA follows: TGTGCCAGCTCCGGGACAGGGAATCAGCCCCAGCATTTT. The full variable domain, rest sourced from reference TRBV18 and TRBJ1-5, is NAGVMQNPRHLVRRRGQEARLRCSPMKGHSHVYWYRQLPEEGLKFMVYLQKENIIDESGMPKERFSAEFPKEGPSILRIQQVVRGDSAAYFCASSGTGNQPQHFGDGTRLSIL.

The CDR3 sequence: CASSQAGGLYGYTF. The CDR3 DNA sequence: TGCGCCAGCAGCCAAGCAGGGGGTCTGTATGGCTACACCTTC. The chain combines TRBV4-1 with TRBJ1-2, with 7 bases that match TRBD1. The V gene's germline CDR1 is MGHRA and CDR2 YSYEKL. The CDR3 consists of 14 residues. V dropped 1 base and J dropped 5; count of bases not matched to a gene: 4.

The J gene is TRBJ2-7, the V gene TRBV7-8; 9 bases map to TRBD2. The CDR3 covers 15 residues. J was trimmed by 3 bases and V by 1 base; bases with no gene match: 4. Germline CDR1 reads SGHVS; CDR2 reads FQNEAQ. The CDR3 loop is CASSLGLAGFYEQYF. The CDR3 DNA is TGTGCCAGCAGCTTAGGTCTAGCGGGATTCTACGAGCAGTACTTC. Supplemented by reference TRBV7-8 and TRBJ2-7, the full variable domain reads GAGVSQSPRYKVAKRGQDVALRCDPISGHVSLFWYQQALGQGPEFLTYFQNEAQLDKSGLPSDRFFAERPEGSVSTLKIQRTQQEDSAVYLCASSLGLAGFYEQYFGPGTRLTVT.